This TCR beta chain was documented in a study of CD4 and CD8 cells across lung adenocarcinoma regions. The CDR3 runs to 15 residues. The V and J ends lost 2 bases and 4 bases, in that order; junction bases with no gene match: 4. In germline, CDR1 is SGHRS, CDR2 YFSETQ. MiXCR was run by TCRdb on the PCR reads, yielding one entry per CDR3 protein. The top ten hold less than 20% of the sample, which has about 4,200 distinct CDR3 sequences, 52% seen once. The patients had localized lung adenocarcinoma, a non-small cell subtype. The V call is TRBV5-1, the J call TRBJ2-5, with 11 bases matching TRBD2. The TCR was taken from a female donor with lung adenocarcinoma. The CD4 and CD8 labels of this study may be unreliable. The sequencing sample was made of CD4+ T cells from the center of a lung tumor. In nucleotides, the CDR3 is TGCGCCAGCAGCTTACTAGCGGGAGTATCAGAGACCCAGTACTTC. Its protein product is CASSLLAGVSETQYF.